This TCR beta chain was recovered during a study of neurological immune-mediated disorders. Study findings and constraints: Multiple sclerosis patients had less TCR clonal expansion than even healthy controls, unlike HTLV-1-associated myelopathy. Expanded clones shared no CDR3 amino acid sequences across subjects, suggesting private repertoires in all groups.

This clonotype was seen many times. What it recognizes is unknown. Time point given: longitudinal time-point 3. 2 million PBMCs stored at -80 C were the source of the unsorted libraries. The cDNA was generated by 5'RACE with 10-nucleotide random UMIs. TCRdb passed the 5' RACE reads through MiXCR, listing each CDR3 protein once. The sample has some 43,000 distinct CDR3 sequences, roughly 12% seen once. V lost 4 bases to trimming and J lost 4 bases, with 10 bases between them. This CDR3 has 13 amino acids. Germline assignment: CDR1 SGHAT and CDR2 FQNNGV. The V gene is TRBV11-2, the J gene TRBJ2-5; D unclear. This receptor was identified in a male donor with HTLV-1-associated myelopathy (HAM/TSP). Sample: PBMCs. CDR3 sequence reads: CASSYGFGETQYF. The DNA of the CDR3 is TGTGCCAGCAGCTACGGGTTTGGAGAGACCCAGTACTTC.